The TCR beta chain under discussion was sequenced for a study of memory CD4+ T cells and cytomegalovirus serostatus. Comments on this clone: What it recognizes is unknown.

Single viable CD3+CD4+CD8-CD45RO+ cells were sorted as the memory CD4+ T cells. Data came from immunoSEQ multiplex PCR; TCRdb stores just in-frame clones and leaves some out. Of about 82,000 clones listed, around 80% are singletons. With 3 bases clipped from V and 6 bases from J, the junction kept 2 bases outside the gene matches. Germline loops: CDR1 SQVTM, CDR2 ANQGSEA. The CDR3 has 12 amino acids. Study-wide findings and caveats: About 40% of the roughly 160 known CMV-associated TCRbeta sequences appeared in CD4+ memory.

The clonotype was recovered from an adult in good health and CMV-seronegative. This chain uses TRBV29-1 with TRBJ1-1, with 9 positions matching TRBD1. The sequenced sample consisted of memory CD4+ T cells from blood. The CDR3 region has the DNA TGCAGCGTTGACCGGGACAGGGCTGAAGCTTTCTTT. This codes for CSVDRDRAEAFF.